A selection of T cell receptor beta chains follows, all from one sample in a study of T cell repertoires in cytomegalovirus infection. TCRdb redid the calling of the reads with MiXCR, one entry per CDR3 protein. The repertoire includes some 300,000 distinct CDR3 sequences, around 10% of them detected once, and approximately 2.3% sits in the top ten. The sequenced sample was PBMCs. The receptors were sampled from a human donor in good health (CMV status not recorded). Some clones in this sample may be carry-over from other donors' samples. The CDR3 runs from the conserved cysteine through the conserved F or W. The D gene is left open where the match is weak. The size entry is marked missing in some rows and otherwise reads once, few, many or a size class.

few	NA	TRBV2	TRBJ2-3	14	CASIFRDPADTQYF	TGTGCCAGCATTTTCCGGGACCCAGCAGATACGCAGTATTTT
few	NA	TRBV7-9	TRBJ1-1	15	CASSLLGYPDTEAFF	TGTGCCAGCAGCTTACTTGGTTACCCGGACACTGAAGCTTTCTTT
few	TRBD2	TRBV29-1	TRBJ2-1	13	CSVGGTSGGVWFF	TGCAGCGTTGGAGGGACTAGCGGGGGGGTTTGGTTCTTC
NA	NA	TRBV6-1	TRBJ1-1	13	CASSTNYREQAFF	TGTGCCAGCAGTACCAACTACAGGGAGCAAGCTTTCTTT
many	NA	TRBV2	TRBJ2-1	11	CASSGLFEQFF	TGTGCCAGCAGTGGACTGTTTGAGCAGTTCTTC
many	TRBD2	TRBV28	TRBJ2-1	15	CASSRGLAGGQGQFF	TGTGCCAGCAGCCGTGGACTAGCGGGGGGGCAAGGGCAGTTCTTC
many	NA	TRBV29-1	TRBJ2-1	13	CSVSVSSYNEQFF	TGCAGCGTTAGCGTTAGTTCCTACAATGAGCAGTTCTTC
NA	TRBD2	TRBV29-1	TRBJ2-4	12	CSAERGRNIQYF	TGCAGCGCCGAGCGGGGGAGAAACATTCAGTACTTC
NA	NA	TRBV12-3/TRBV12-4	TRBJ2-5	8	CASILGHF	TGTGCCAGCATTCTTGGACACTTC
few	NA	TRBV29-1	TRBJ2-6	16	CSVFPSGRSGANVLTF	TGCAGCGTTTTCCCCTCTGGACGGTCTGGGGCCAACGTCCTGACTTTC
many	NA	TRBV10-3	TRBJ2-5	13	CAISVTEQETQYF	TGTGCCATCAGTGTTACAGAACAAGAGACCCAGTACTTC
many	NA	TRBV5-1	TRBJ2-3	14	CASSLNLHTDTQYF	TGCGCCAGCAGCTTGAACCTCCACACAGATACGCAGTATTTT
few	NA	TRBV9	TRBJ2-1	13	CASSPSRGNEQFF	TGTGCCAGCAGCCCTTCGAGAGGGAATGAGCAGTTCTTC
few	NA	TRBV7-9	TRBJ1-4	12	CASSFIGEKLFF	TGTGCCAGCAGCTTCATTGGGGAAAAACTGTTTTTT
many	NA	TRBV5-6	TRBJ1-1	15	CASSLLDSLNTEAFF	TGTGCCAGCAGCTTGCTTGACAGCTTGAACACTGAAGCTTTCTTT
NA	NA	TRBV10-3	TRBJ2-3	15	CAISEWTGRADTQYF	TGTGCCATCAGTGAATGGACAGGGAGGGCAGATACGCAGTATTTT
many	TRBD1	TRBV29-1	TRBJ1-2	13	CSVESDRAYGYTF	TGCAGCGTTGAATCCGACAGGGCCTATGGCTACACCTTC
NA	NA	TRBV29-1	TRBJ2-4	14	CSVAGRGTKNIQYF	TGCAGCGTTGCTGGCAGGGGAACCAAAAACATTCAGTACTTC
NA	NA	TRBV29-1	TRBJ2-2	14	CSVAWTGNTGELFF	TGCAGCGTGGCTTGGACGGGTAACACCGGGGAGCTGTTTTTT
many	NA	TRBV7-6	TRBJ1-6	14	CASSLEGVGSPLHF	TGTGCCAGCAGCTTAGAGGGAGTCGGTTCACCCCTCCACTTT
many	TRBD1	TRBV5-1	TRBJ2-3	15	CATRAGTGSTDTQYF	TGCGCCACCCGTGCCGGGACAGGGAGCACAGATACGCAGTATTTT
many	NA	TRBV5-4	TRBJ1-2	13	CASSVDGSYGYTF	TGTGCCAGCAGCGTGGATGGGAGCTATGGCTACACCTTC
many	NA	TRBV20-1	TRBJ1-5	12	CSAGEAGQPQHF	TGCAGTGCTGGGGAGGCGGGTCAGCCCCAGCATTTT
many	TRBD1	TRBV20-1	TRBJ1-4	17	CSARMGGRGPIDEKLFF	TGCAGTGCTAGAATGGGAGGCAGGGGGCCGATCGATGAAAAACTGTTTTTT
many	NA	TRBV6-5	TRBJ2-1	14	CASSYGSEYNEQFF	TGTGCCAGCAGTTACGGTTCAGAATACAATGAGCAGTTCTTC
NA	TRBD1	TRBV5-1	TRBJ2-7	15	CASSPAGDRVNEQYF	TGCGCCAGCAGCCCTGCGGGGGACAGGGTCAACGAGCAGTACTTC
many	NA	TRBV5-4	TRBJ2-3	15	CASSLGGPQRDTQYF	TGTGCCAGCAGCTTGGGAGGCCCCCAGCGGGATACGCAGTATTTT
many	NA	TRBV28	TRBJ2-2	16	CASSSSPGAGAGELFF	TGTGCCAGCAGTTCAAGCCCAGGGGCTGGGGCCGGGGAGCTGTTTTTT
NA	NA	TRBV29-1	TRBJ1-1	13	CSVLQGSDTEAFF	TGCAGCGTTTTACAGGGATCCGACACTGAAGCTTTCTTT
NA	NA	TRBV29-1	TRBJ2-3	13	CSVVPLLSATQYF	TGCAGCGTAGTTCCCTTGCTCTCTGCTACGCAGTATTTT
many	NA	TRBV5-5	TRBJ1-6	15	CASSYRQIDNSPLHF	TGTGCCAGCAGCTACCGACAGATAGATAATTCACCCCTCCACTTT
NA	TRBD2	TRBV6-5	TRBJ2-4	15	CASSYSGGSKNIQYF	TGTGCCAGCAGTTACAGCGGGGGGTCCAAAAACATTCAGTACTTC
many	NA	TRBV4-3	TRBJ1-1	14	CASSQDLRGRGAFF	TGCGCCAGCAGCCAAGATCTTCGGGGGAGAGGAGCTTTCTTT
many	TRBD1	TRBV6-2/TRBV6-3	TRBJ1-1	15	CASSFGQGVNTEAFF	TGTGCCAGCAGCTTTGGACAGGGCGTGAACACTGAAGCTTTCTTT